The 27 T cell receptor beta chains below were found in one sample sequenced in a study of T cells in Graves' hyperthyroidism and ophthalmopathy. What was amplified from RNA transcripts were TCR beta CDR3 regions. HTBI primers drove first-round RT-PCR of the TCR CDR3. TCRdb re-derived calls from the multiplex PCR reads in MiXCR, one entry per CDR3 protein. The data contain 500,000 to 650,000 distinct CDR3 sequences, 15% to 20% of them seen just once; the ten biggest clones take up 47%. The sequenced sample was blood. These TCRs come from a man aged 35 to 55 with Graves' ophthalmopathy.

This clonotype occurred many times. The rearrangement uses TRBV7-2 and TRBJ2-1; 8 bases fit TRBD2. The CDR3 contains 14 residues. The junction had 6 bases not matched to a gene; V was cut back by 3 bases and J by 8 bases. From germline, CDR1 is SGHTA and CDR2 FQGNSA. CDR3 nucleotide sequence: TGTGCCAGCAGCTTCGGGACTAGTAGGTATGAGCAGTTCTTC. Its protein product is CASSFGTSRYEQFF. Drawing the rest from reference TRBV7-2 and TRBJ2-1, the complete variable domain is GAGVSQSPSNKVTEKGKDVELRCDPISGHTALYWYRQSLGQGLEFLIYFQGNSAPDKSGLPSDRFSAERTGGSVSTLTIQRTQQEDSAVYLCASSFGTSRYEQFFGPGTRLTVL.

The chain links TRBV10-3 to TRBJ2-3, with D perhaps TRBD1 (5 bases). The CDR3 loop spans 13 amino acids. Germline CDR1 is ENHRY and CDR2 is SYGVKD. V was pared by 8 bases and J by 2 bases, with 11 bases between. Here the CDR3 reads CAIWGESTDTQYF. The CDR3 DNA is TGTGCCATCTGGGGCGAATCCACAGATACGCAGTATTTT.

V is TRBV6-2 or TRBV6-3 and J is TRBJ2-1; the D is unclear. Between the trimmed V and J ends, which lost 7 bases and 7 bases, there was a span of 11 bases. Germline CDR1 reads MNHEY; CDR2 reads SVGEGT. The CDR3 consists of 12 residues. In nucleotides, the CDR3 is TGTGCCAGCAAAACAGCCACAAATGAGCAGTTCTTC. As protein: CASKTATNEQFF.

This clonotype was detected a few times. This chain uses TRBV20-1 with TRBJ2-1, with D uncertain. Per germline, CDR1 DFQATT and CDR2 SNEGSKA (reference sequence). This CDR3 region has 14 residues. Trimming left V 6 bases short and J 0 bases short, with 12 bases between. The CDR3 coding sequence is TGCAGTGCGGCCAGCCCTACCTCCTACAATGAGCAGTTCTTC. This sequence encodes CSAASPTSYNEQFF.

V is TRBV4-1 and J is TRBJ2-7; D unclear. The V gene's germline CDR1 is MGHRA and CDR2 YSYEKL. CDR3 size: 14 residues. V lost 0 bases to trimming and J lost 0 bases, with 6 bases between them. CDR3 sequence (DNA): TGCGCCAGCAGCCAAGATGATTTCTCCTACGAGCAGTACTTC. Its protein product is CASSQDDFSYEQYF.

This sequence joins TRBV28 and TRBJ2-7, with TRBD1 matching 9 bases. CDR1 and CDR2 (germline): MDHEN, SYDVKM. This CDR3 comprises 12 residues. Trimming removed 5 bases from V and 9 bases from J; junction bases left unmatched: 5. The CDR3 protein is CASSQQGALQYF. CDR3 bases: TGTGCCAGCAGTCAACAGGGGGCCCTGCAGTACTTC.

At least ten counts were recorded for this clonotype. The rearrangement joins TRBV19 to TRBJ2-5, with 8 bases identical to TRBD2. The CDR3 has 16 residues. CDR1 and CDR2 from the germline V gene are LNHDA and SQIVND (reference sequence). The ends lost 3 bases at V and 5 bases at J; junction bases unmatched: 11. The CDR3 reads CASSMTPAGGWETQYF. CDR3 nucleotide sequence: TGTGCCAGTAGTATGACCCCCGCGGGAGGCTGGGAGACCCAGTACTTC.

V usage is TRBV6-9 and J usage is TRBJ1-5; D remains ambiguous. Trimming stripped 3 bases from V and 5 bases from J, with 8 bases between. The CDR3 sequence is 13 residues long. The germline V gene encodes CDR1 MNHGY and CDR2 SVAAGI. Here the CDR3 reads CASSYETDQPQHF. CDR3 nucleotide sequence: TGTGCCAGCAGTTACGAGACCGATCAGCCCCAGCATTTT.

The V call is TRBV12-3 or TRBV12-4, the J call TRBJ2-4; no clear D. Trimming shortened V by 5 bases and J by 7 bases, and 18 bases separated the two germline ends. The CDR3 sequence is 15 residues long. CDR3 amino acids: CASSLGSPGRNIQYF. CDR3 DNA sequence: TGTGCCAGCAGTCTAGGGTCCCCCGGTCGGAACATTCAGTACTTC.

This clonotype was seen repeatedly, ten times or more. The V call is TRBV30, the J call TRBJ1-5; perhaps TRBD1 as D (5 bases). Germline assignment: CDR1 GTSNPN and CDR2 SVGIG (reference sequence). Trimming removed 5 bases at V and 9 bases at J, with 17 bases between. This CDR3 region has 13 residues. DNA for the CDR3: TGTGCCTGGGCCGGGACCCCCGCAGGGCCCCAGCATTTT. As protein: CAWAGTPAGPQHF.

Concerning this clonotype: A read error is possible here, since a much larger clone lies one base away. The genes are TRBV12-3 or TRBV12-4 and TRBJ1-1; TRBD1 is a possible D gene (5 bases). V was pared by 7 bases and J by 2 bases, with 11 bases between. The CDR3 is 13 residues long. The CDR3 sequence is CASMTGENTEAFF. In nucleotides, the CDR3 is TGTGCCAGCATGACGGGGGAAAACACTGAAGCTTTCTTT.

The chain carries TRBV27 and TRBJ1-2; 8 bases are a match to TRBD1. From germline, CDR1 is MNHEY and CDR2 SMNVEV (reference sequence). CDR3 length: 14 amino acids. After removal of 6 bases from V and 7 bases from J, the junction contained 10 bases not matched to a gene. The CDR3 DNA reads TGTGCCAGCAGACCGGGACAGGAATTAGGTGGCTACACCTTC. It yields the protein CASRPGQELGGYTF.

V gene TRBV3-1 combines with J gene TRBJ1-2, with D uncertain. V shed 3 bases and J shed 7 bases, with 9 bases lying between them. This CDR3 contains 12 residues. Germline V gives CDR1 LGHDT, CDR2 YNNKEL (reference sequence). CDR3 DNA sequence: TGTGCCAGCAGCCATTCATCCGGTGGCTACACCTTC. Translating it yields CASSHSSGGYTF. The full variable domain, with the rest looked up from reference TRBV3-1 and TRBJ1-2, is DTAVSQTPKYLVTQMGNDKSIKCEQNLGHDTMYWYKQDSKKFLKIMFSYNNKELIINETVPNRFSPKSPDKAHLNLHINSLELGDSAVYFCASSHSSGGYTFGSGTRLTVV.

This clonotype was observed a few times. The V gene is TRBV5-1, the J gene TRBJ1-1; D gene unclear. V was trimmed by 4 bases and J by 1 base, leaving 11 bases between them. Germline CDR1 and CDR2: SGHRS and YFSETQ. The CDR3 has 14 residues. The CDR3 DNA sequence: TGCGCCAGCAGCCCGGACGGGGAGAACACTGAAGCTTTCTTT. Translating gives CASSPDGENTEAFF.

The chain is built from TRBV5-6 and TRBJ1-2; 10 bases are shared with TRBD1. There are 17 residues in the CDR3. The germline gives CDR1 SGHDT, CDR2 YYEEEE. J was trimmed by 4 bases and V by 0 bases; bases with no gene match: 9. The chain's CDR3 is CASSLALRTGGVYGYTF. In nucleotides, the CDR3 is TGTGCCAGCAGCTTGGCCCTGAGGACAGGGGGTGTCTATGGCTACACCTTC.

This chain joins TRBV19 and TRBJ1-2, with 10 bases that match TRBD1. Looked up from germline, CDR1 is LNHDA and CDR2 is SQIVND (reference sequence). CDR3 length equals 16 residues. V lost 9 bases and J lost 1; bases outside the gene matches: 11. CDR3 sequence reads: CASRRAGTGVNYGYTF. The CDR3 DNA reads as TGTGCCAGCAGAAGAGCCGGGACAGGGGTTAACTATGGCTACACCTTC.

The chain uses TRBV20-1 and TRBJ2-3; TRBD2 matches 9 bases. V dropped 5 bases and J dropped 2; count of bases not matched to a gene: 8. The germline gives CDR1 DFQATT, CDR2 SNEGSKA (reference sequence). This CDR3 has 15 amino acids. The CDR3 DNA reads as TGCAGTGCTTATCTGGGCGGGGGGGCCACAGATACGCAGTATTTT. This sequence encodes CSAYLGGGATDTQYF.

This clonotype was seen more than once but under ten times. The J gene is TRBJ2-1, the V gene TRBV6-1, with 9 bases lining up with TRBD1. This CDR3 contains 14 residues. Losses at the gene ends were 2 bases for V and 7 bases for J; bases not matched to a gene: 3. Germline lookup yields CDR1 MNHNS and CDR2 SASEGT. CDR3 sequence: CASSETGGSNEQFF. The CDR3 nucleotides read TGTGCCAGCAGTGAAACAGGGGGCTCGAATGAGCAGTTCTTC.

A remark on this clonotype: A much larger clone is a single base away; this may be a read error. The V and J genes are TRBV5-1 and TRBJ2-3; 8 positions match TRBD2. The CDR3 runs to 16 residues. With V trimmed by 6 bases and J by 8 bases, 17 bases remained unmatched. CDR1 is SGHRS, CDR2 YFSETQ, per germline. The CDR3 bases are TGCGCCAGCACCCCCGGGCTAGTAGCGGGATATGGTACGCAGTATTTT. Protein product: CASTPGLVAGYGTQYF.

Many counts were recorded for this clonotype. The chain employs TRBV11-2 and TRBJ2-5, with a possible D match to TRBD1 (7 bases). With 0 bases removed from V and 3 bases from J, the gap between germline ends came to 11 bases. From germline, CDR1 is SGHAT and CDR2 FQNNGV. There are 15 residues in the CDR3. CDR3 coding DNA: TGTGCCAGCAGCTTAGATGGCAGGGGGGAAGAGACCCAGTACTTC. It specifies CASSLDGRGEETQYF. Variable domain in full (rest from reference TRBV11-2 and TRBJ2-5): EAGVAQSPRYKIIEKRQSVAFWCNPISGHATLYWYQQILGQGPKLLIQFQNNGVVDDSQLPKDRFSAERLKGVDSTLKIQPAKLEDSAVYLCASSLDGRGEETQYFGPGTRLLVL.

This clonotype was found many times. J is TRBJ2-1 and V is TRBV20-1, with D perhaps TRBD2 (7 bases). This CDR3 has 15 residues. Germline V lookup: CDR1 DFQATT, CDR2 SNEGSKA (reference sequence). V was trimmed by 0 bases and J by 8 bases, leaving 17 bases between them. CDR3 nucleotide sequence: TGCAGTGCTAGAGATAAGGGGGGGGCCAGATATGAGCAGTTCTTC. It is translated as CSARDKGGARYEQFF.

The gene calls are TRBV6-1 and TRBJ2-7, with a possible D match to TRBD1 (5 bases). Trimming took off 3 bases at V and 2 bases at J, with 11 bases between the two ends. Germline-derived CDR1 and CDR2 are MNHNS and SASEGT. The CDR3 length is 14 residues. CDR3 loop: CASSEVGATYEQYF. The CDR3 region has the DNA TGTGCCAGCAGTGAGGTTGGGGCAACCTACGAGCAGTACTTC.

This clonotype came up many times. The chain links TRBV20-1 to TRBJ2-5; maybe TRBD2 (6 bases). Per the germline V gene, CDR1 is DFQATT and CDR2 is SNEGSKA (reference sequence). V was clipped by 6 bases and J by 4 bases, with 12 bases between them. The CDR3 runs 12 residues. The DNA for the CDR3 is TGCAGTGCACCCCTGGGGGGAGAGACCCAGTACTTC. Its protein is CSAPLGGETQYF.

This clonotype was found many times. The chain couples TRBV7-2 to TRBJ2-1, with 12 bases that match TRBD2. Trimming cost V 5 bases and J 4 bases; bases outside gene matches: 3. The CDR3 is 15 amino acids. From germline, CDR1 is SGHTA and CDR2 FQGNSA. CDR3 DNA: TGTGCCAGCAGCACCGGGACTAGCGGGTACAATGAGCAGTTCTTC. It codes for CASSTGTSGYNEQFF.

The chain recombines TRBV6-5 with TRBJ2-2; 7 bases fit TRBD2. The CDR3 is 15 amino acids. CDR1 and CDR2 (germline): MNHEY, SVGAGI. V lost 4 bases to trimming and J lost 5 bases; unmatched junction nucleotides: 7. DNA for the CDR3: TGTGCCAGCAGTTGGCCAGCGGGAAGAACCGGGGAGCTGTTTTTT. It yields the protein CASSWPAGRTGELFF.

This chain joins TRBV29-1 and TRBJ1-1; 9 bases map to TRBD1. From germline, CDR1 is SQVTM and CDR2 ANQGSEA. Trimming cost V 7 bases and J 2 bases; bases outside gene matches: 5. This CDR3 is 13 amino acids long. CDR3 nucleotide sequence: TGCAGCGGGAGGACAGGGGACAACACTGAAGCTTTCTTT. Amino acids: CSGRTGDNTEAFF.

This clonotype was observed at least ten times. This rearrangement joins TRBV12-3 or TRBV12-4 to TRBJ1-2, with D perhaps matching TRBD1 (6 bases). This CDR3 has 15 amino acids. Trimming took off 3 bases at V and 4 bases at J, with 15 bases between the two ends. CDR3 sequence (DNA): TGTGCCAGCAGTTTGGCGGGGGCGGGCTCCTATGGCTACACCTTC. This sequence encodes CASSLAGAGSYGYTF.